This T cell receptor beta chain originates from a study of OX40 agonist ivuxolimab in advanced cancers. Study summary: The diagnoses of dose-escalation patients were hepatocellular carcinoma, melanoma, renal cell or head and neck cancer. Partial responses occurred in three patients (one hepatocellular carcinoma, two cutaneous melanoma).

Trimming took off 1 base at V and 6 bases at J, with 9 bases between the two ends. This CDR3 is built from 14 residues. Germline V gene data show CDR1 as SEHNR and CDR2 as FQNEAQ (reference sequence). Repertoires were generated with immunoSEQ multiplex PCR, while TCRdb's copy carries only in-frame clones and drops some. Of around 90,000 clones listed, approximately 90% are singletons. Study-wide findings and caveats: The antigen specificity of the peripheral T cells (those that were expanded) was not determined. Patients who responded partially at 0.1-3.0 mg/kg showed clonal expansion ranking among the lowest.

Comments on this clone: Its target is unknown.

This receptor was taken from an adult with an advanced solid tumor such as melanoma, head and neck, liver or kidney cancer. Source: CD4+ or CD8+ T cells sorted from blood, taken in a trial of the OX40 agonist ivuxolimab. The rearrangement links TRBV7-9 to TRBJ1-4; tentative D call: TRBD1 (6 bases). The DNA for the CDR3 is TGTGCCAGCAGCTTAGGGACAGTGCATGAAAAACTGTTTTTT. Translation gives CASSLGTVHEKLFF.